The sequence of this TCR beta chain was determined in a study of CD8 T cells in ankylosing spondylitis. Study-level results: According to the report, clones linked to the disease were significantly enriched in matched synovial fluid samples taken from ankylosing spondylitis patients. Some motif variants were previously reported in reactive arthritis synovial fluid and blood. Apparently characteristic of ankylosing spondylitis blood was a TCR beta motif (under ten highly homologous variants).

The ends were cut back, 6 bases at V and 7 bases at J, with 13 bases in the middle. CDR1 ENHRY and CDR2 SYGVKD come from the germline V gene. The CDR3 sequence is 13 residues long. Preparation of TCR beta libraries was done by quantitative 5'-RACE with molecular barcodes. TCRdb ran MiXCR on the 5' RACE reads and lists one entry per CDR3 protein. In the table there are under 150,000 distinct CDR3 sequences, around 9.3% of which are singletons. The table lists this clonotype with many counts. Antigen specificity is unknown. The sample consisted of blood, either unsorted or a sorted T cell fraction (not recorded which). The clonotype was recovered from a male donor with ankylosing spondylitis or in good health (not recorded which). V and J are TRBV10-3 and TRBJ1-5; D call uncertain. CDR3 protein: CAISLTTDQPQHF. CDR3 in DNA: TGTGCCATCAGCCTGACGACGGACCAGCCCCAGCATTTT.